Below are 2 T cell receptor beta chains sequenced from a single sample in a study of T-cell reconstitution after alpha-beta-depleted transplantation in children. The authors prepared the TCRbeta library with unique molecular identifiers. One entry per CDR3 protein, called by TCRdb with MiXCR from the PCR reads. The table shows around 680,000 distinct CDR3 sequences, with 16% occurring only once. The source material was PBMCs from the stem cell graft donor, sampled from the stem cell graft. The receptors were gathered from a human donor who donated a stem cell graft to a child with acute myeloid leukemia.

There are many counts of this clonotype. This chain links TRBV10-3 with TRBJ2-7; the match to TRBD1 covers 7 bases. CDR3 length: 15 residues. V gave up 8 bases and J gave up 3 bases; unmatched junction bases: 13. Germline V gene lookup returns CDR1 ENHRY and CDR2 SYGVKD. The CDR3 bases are TGTGCCATCCGGTCAGGCCCACAGGGGAGCTACGAGCAGTACTTC. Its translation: CAIRSGPQGSYEQYF.

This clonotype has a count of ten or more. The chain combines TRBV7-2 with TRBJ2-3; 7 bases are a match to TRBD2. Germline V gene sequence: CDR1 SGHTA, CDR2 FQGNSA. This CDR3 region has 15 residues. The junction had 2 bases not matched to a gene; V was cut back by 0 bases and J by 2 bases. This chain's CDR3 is CASSLAGLPTDTQYF. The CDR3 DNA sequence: TGTGCCAGCAGCTTAGCGGGACTACCCACAGATACGCAGTATTTT.